This T cell receptor beta chain was retrieved from a study of vaccination and CD4 T cells after COVID-19. Study information: The convalescents, six males and four females, included two who were Hispanic. No peptide, an HIV-1 Nef pool, or a CEFX pool was what each control culture received. Study results and limitations: Relatively few convalescent patients and no early post-infection timepoints were analyzed.

The sample's treatment: 10-day PBMC culture with coronavirus spike peptide pools or control peptides (ViraFEST assay). CD4+ T cells that came from the unexposed donor were collected before the COVID-19 pandemic (2011-2018). Per germline, CDR1 KGHSH and CDR2 LQKENI. CDR3 length equals 17 residues. V lost 0 bases, J lost 4 bases, and 18 bases lay in between. Sequenced with the Oncomine TCR Beta short-read assay was DNA taken from cultured CD4+ T cells. The authors extracted genomic DNA from cultured CD4+ T cells. Each CDR3 protein gets one entry after TCRdb re-called the PCR reads with MiXCR. The table lists about 7,300 distinct CDR3 sequences, 25% to 35% of them singletons. As concerns this clonotype: Its antigen is undetermined.

The sequence came from a human donor in good health. This rearrangement joins TRBV18 to TRBJ1-2; D remains ambiguous. The sample taken for sequencing was CD4+ T cells from blood, cultured in vitro. The CDR3 nucleotides read TGTGCCAGCTCACCACCAGGGAGCAGCGTCCCTCTCTATGGCTACACCTTC. This codes for CASSPPGSSVPLYGYTF.